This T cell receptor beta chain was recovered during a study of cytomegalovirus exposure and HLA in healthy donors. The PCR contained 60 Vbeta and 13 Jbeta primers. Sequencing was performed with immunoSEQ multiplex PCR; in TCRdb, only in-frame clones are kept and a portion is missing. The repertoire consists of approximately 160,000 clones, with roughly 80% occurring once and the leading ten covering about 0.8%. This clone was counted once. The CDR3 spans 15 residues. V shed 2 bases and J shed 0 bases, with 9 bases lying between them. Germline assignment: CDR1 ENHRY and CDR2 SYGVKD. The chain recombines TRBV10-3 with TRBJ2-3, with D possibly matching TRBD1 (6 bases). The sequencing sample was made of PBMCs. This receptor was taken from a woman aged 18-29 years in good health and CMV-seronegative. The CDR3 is CAISETDRSTDTQYF. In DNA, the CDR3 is TGTGCCATCAGTGAGACGGACAGAAGCACAGATACGCAGTATTTT.